Presented here are 8 T cell receptor beta chains from one specimen sequenced in a study of spatial heterogeneity in lung cancer. Study results and caveats: Expanded alpha and beta TCR counts within tumors tracked tumor mutation counts.

No antigen has been identified for these receptors. Sample time point: sample taken at primary tumor resection. A single record per CDR3 protein comes from TCRdb applying MiXCR to the 5' RACE reads. The sample has 14,000 or so distinct CDR3 sequences, 4.7% seen once. The source was lung tumor tissue, collected at surgery. Every receptor here comes from a female donor with early-stage non-small cell lung cancer.

This clonotype was seen at least ten times. Because the library targeted alpha chains, this beta chain is an off-target read whose size means little. The chain employs TRBV18 and TRBJ2-2, with D possibly matching TRBD1 (6 bases). Trimming stripped 1 base from V and 7 bases from J, with 13 bases between. The CDR3 spans 15 residues. Germline CDR1 KGHSH, CDR2 LQKENI. The CDR3 loop is CASSPRRTEGGELFF. The CDR3 DNA is TGTGCCAGCTCACCACGAAGGACAGAAGGCGGGGAGCTGTTTTTT. Filled out from reference TRBV18 and TRBJ2-2, the complete variable domain reads NAGVMQNPRHLVRRRGQEARLRCSPMKGHSHVYWYRQLPEEGLKFMVYLQKENIIDESGMPKERFSAEFPKEGPSILRIQQVVRGDSAAYFCASSPRRTEGGELFFGEGSRLTVL.

At least ten counts were recorded for this clonotype. This beta chain is off target for a library built for alpha chains, so its abundance means little. This chain joins TRBV28 and TRBJ1-4; D is perhaps TRBD1 (5 bases). Trimming stripped 7 bases from V and 13 bases from J, with 31 bases between. CDR1 is MDHEN and CDR2 is SYDVKM in the germline V gene. The CDR3 has 17 amino acids. The CDR3, as DNA: TGTGCCAGCACAAGGGTTGGTGTTCGCGGGACCTCGGGAGGACTGTTTTTT. This sequence encodes CASTRVGVRGTSGGLFF.

This clonotype was picked up many times. The size of this beta chain means little, since it is a stray read in a library made for alpha chains. This rearrangement joins TRBV5-1 to TRBJ1-1; D is perhaps TRBD1 (5 bases). The germline gives CDR1 SGHRS, CDR2 YFSETQ. Trimming cost V 6 bases and J 1 base, with 10 bases left between them. The CDR3 runs to 13 residues. Written as DNA, the CDR3 is TGCGCCAGCACCACGACAGAGAACACTGAAGCTTTCTTT. It yields the protein CASTTTENTEAFF.

This clonotype was found many times. This beta chain is an unintended read in a library built for alpha chains; its size means little. The chain uses TRBV12-2 and TRBJ2-7; the listed D gene, TRBD2, was not tested against the DNA. TRBV12-2 is a pseudogene segment. This CDR3 is 18 amino acids long. The CDR3 region is CASRLARASGGRSYEQYF. CDR3 DNA sequence: TGTGCAAGTCGCTTAGCGCGCGCTAGCGGGGGCCGATCATACGAGCAGTACTTC.

This clonotype has a count of ten or more. This beta chain is a stray read from a library made for alpha chains; its abundance is not meaningful. This chain uses TRBV27 with TRBJ2-1, with TRBD1 identical over 8 bases. This CDR3 spans 14 amino acids. V dropped 4 bases and J dropped 7; count of bases not matched to a gene: 6. Germline V gene data show CDR1 as MNHEY and CDR2 as SMNVEV (reference sequence). CDR3 nucleotide sequence: TGTGCCAGCAGTTCCCGGACAGGGAGGAATGAGCAGTTCTTC. Protein: CASSSRTGRNEQFF.

This clonotype was seen many times. As an off-target read in a library built for alpha chains, this beta chain has a frequency of little significance. The chain recombines TRBV12-3 or TRBV12-4 with TRBJ2-5; 7 positions match TRBD2. The CDR3 runs to 14 residues. V was pared by 7 bases and J by 3 bases, with 8 bases of the junction left unmatched. CDR3 sequence: CASTPGGMKETQYF. CDR3 coding DNA: TGTGCCAGCACCCCCGGGGGGATGAAAGAGACCCAGTACTTC.

This clonotype was counted at least ten times. In a library made to pick up alpha chains, this beta chain is a stray read with a size that means little. The chain recombines TRBV7-2 with TRBJ1-1; D is perhaps TRBD1 (5 bases). Trimming shortened V by 4 bases and J by 5 bases, and 11 bases separated the two germline ends. The CDR3 length is 13 residues. Germline lookup yields CDR1 SGHTA and CDR2 FQGNSA. The CDR3 region is CASSSGRGTEAFF. CDR3 in DNA: TGTGCCAGCAGCTCAGGGAGAGGGACTGAAGCTTTCTTT.

The sample holds a few counts of this clonotype. This beta chain is an unintended read in a library built for alpha chains; its size means little. The rearrangement uses TRBV28 and TRBJ1-1; possibly TRBD1 for D (6 bases). The V end lost 7 bases, the J end lost 1 base, and 13 bases lay between the germline ends. The CDR3 is 14 amino acids. Germline lookup yields CDR1 MDHEN and CDR2 SYDVKM. CDR3: CASTSPGQNTEAFF. The CDR3 bases are TGTGCCAGCACAAGTCCGGGACAGAACACTGAAGCTTTCTTT.